This TCR beta chain was sequenced for a study of tissue T cells after allogeneic stem cell transplantation (dated by TCRdb to between 2020 and 2023). Regarding the study in general: If a tissue had multiple samples, a pathologist reviewed H&E sections so that samples with histologically apparent lymphocytes got priority for sequencing. The study profiled TCR beta repertoires in many tissues obtained from research autopsies of patients with and without GVHD, and also in mouse models of GVHD. The human part of the study was a prospective observational study with no blinding and no randomization.

The time point tag for this specimen amounts to: human tissue collected at research (rapid) autopsy. Three non-HCT comparator patients with other cancers, who had at least five GI tract samples and no known GI disease at death, were retrospectively selected. Autopsy tissues included GI sites from esophagus to rectum, liver, skin and lymphoid organs including spleen, after a median post-mortem interval of approximately nine hours. Each autopsy specimen was cut in two, with one portion flash-frozen in liquid nitrogen and the remainder formalin-fixed, and the outer muscle layers of GI specimens were removed. Genomic DNA was extracted from frozen tissues using the Mag-Bind Blood & Tissue DNA HDQ 96 Kit on a Chemagic 360 or the DNeasy Blood & Tissue Kit. Because of concern about red blood cell contamination, extracted DNA underwent additional purification with the Genomic DNA Clean & Concentrator-25 kit.

The library was built by means of the immunoSEQ multiplex PCR assay. Adaptive Biotechnologies performed the TCRbeta CDR3 sequencing at survey depth and reported CDR3 sequences, V/J genes, productive frequency and template counts. TCR beta CDR3 regions were amplified from genomic DNA rather than RNA. In the authors' own workflow: Pairwise repertoire overlap between tissues was quantified with Jensen-Shannon divergence, where 1 means complete divergence and 0 identical. Tissues were clustered by single-linkage agglomerative hierarchical clustering of pairwise JSD values, and the clustering results were displayed as dendrograms. GLIPH2 was run on all patient samples with simulation_depth 1000, kmer_min_depth 3, cdr3_length_cutoff 8, keeping groups with more than two unique CDR3s. A standardized tissue-overlap score was calculated by extrapolating Jaccard GLIPH-group overlap across patients to a standard repertoire size of 1000 clones. To look at how diversity was associated with clinical or experimental variables, linear mixed-effect models were used, with tissue treated as a fixed effect and individual treated as a random effect. TCRdb limited this immuneACCESS table to in-frame rearrangements with V and J called. A share of clones is missing; checked studies link under half to unresolved V genes, and the rest is unexplained. The V and J calls and clone size come from that table; D and trimming were worked out from the DNA. The sample yields approximately 12,000 clones; less than 85% were counted once. The ten most abundant clones make up about 15% of the sample.

Inclusive of the bounding cysteine and phenylalanine, the CDR3 is 13 residues long. This entry keeps only the CDR3 DNA: 39 bases, framed from base 1. V is pared back by 4 bases and J by 1 base, with 10 bases lying between the germline termini. CDR1 is given as GTSNPN and CDR2 as SVGIG, both from the germline V gene (reference sequence). Study-wide conclusions, independent of this receptor: Only a few T cell clones appeared in more than one patient, yet motif-based clustering showed tissue-specific repertoire signatures that were shared between patients. The patient cohort was small and varied clinically, and sampling depth was recognized as a limitation. Within patients, how anatomically similar tissues were was a major factor shaping TCR repertoire composition, regardless of disease or transplant status. Which tissue TCRs were alloreactive or antigen-specific was not determined in the study, and some clones might have been persisting host cells. Blood and spleen T cells captured only a limited portion of the TCR repertoire detected in tissues, in both patients and mice. No blood samples were available for the non-GVHD comparator patients.

Notes on this clone: Its antigen remains undetermined. No per-base quality is available; no much larger clone lies one base away.

The chain is assembled from TRBV30 and TRBJ1-1, with no confidently assigned D gene. The specimen was tissue from the right colon, collected at autopsy. This clonotype originated in a woman aged 18-55 years with breast cancer. The CDR3 reads as follows: CAWKDFGNTEAFF. The DNA reads as follows: TGTGCCTGGAAGGACTTCGGGAACACTGAAGCTTTCTTT.